The 21 T cell receptor beta chains below all came from one sample that was sequenced in a study of T cell responses to AZD1222 COVID-19 vaccine. Data came from immunoSEQ multiplex PCR; TCRdb stores just in-frame clones and leaves some out. This table has approximately 150,000 clones, over 85% appearing once. This material consisted of peripheral blood, taken on day 0 of AZD1222 vaccination. Receptors were obtained from an adult in good health.

The chain carries TRBV29-1 and TRBJ1-1, with a tentative D call TRBD1 (6 bases). Germline V gene lookup returns CDR1 SQVTM and CDR2 ANQGSEA. The CDR3 has 14 amino acids. The V gene lost 4 bases and the J gene lost 4 bases, with 16 bases spanning the gap. Written as DNA, the CDR3 is TGCAGCGTTGGGGGGGCAGGGGTGAGCACTGAAGCTTTCTTT. Its protein is CSVGGAGVSTEAFF.

The chain is built from TRBV10-1 and TRBJ1-1; D not resolved. The V and J ends lost 4 bases and 0 bases respectively, with 12 bases between them. Germline V gene data show CDR1 as WNHNN and CDR2 as SYGVQD (reference sequence). The CDR3 loop spans 15 amino acids. CDR3 amino acids: CASSAVRIMNTEAFF. The CDR3, as DNA: TGCGCCAGCAGTGCGGTGAGGATTATGAACACTGAAGCTTTCTTT.

Turning to this clone: The identical CDR3 is also encoded by other nucleotide sequences in the sample. The chain is built from TRBV18 and TRBJ1-1; D gene unclear. V was trimmed by 3 bases and J by 1 base, leaving 3 bases between them. CDR3 length equals 12 residues. Germline V gene lookup returns CDR1 KGHSH and CDR2 LQKENI. In DNA form, the CDR3 reads TGTGCCAGCTCACCGGGGAACACTGAAGCTTTCTTT. Translating gives CASSPGNTEAFF.

The chain employs TRBV18 and TRBJ2-2; 7 bases are a match to TRBD1. Per the germline V gene, CDR1 is KGHSH and CDR2 is LQKENI. With 3 bases clipped from V and 4 bases from J, the junction kept 5 bases outside the gene matches. This CDR3 comprises 15 residues. CDR3 bases: TGTGCCAGCTCACCGAGGACAGGACTCACCGGGGAGCTGTTTTTT. Its translation: CASSPRTGLTGELFF.

The gene calls are TRBV3-1 (or the pseudogene TRBV3-2) and TRBJ1-2; possible D gene TRBD1, 6 bases. V lost 0 bases and J 5 bases, leaving 13 bases between the germline ends. Germline loops: CDR1 LGHDT, CDR2 YNNKEL (reference sequence). The CDR3 extends over 15 amino acids. This chain's CDR3 is CASSQDGGSVYGYTF. In nucleotides, the CDR3 is TGTGCCAGCAGCCAAGACGGGGGCTCTGTTTATGGCTACACCTTC.

Worth noting for this clone: The sample contains more than one DNA sequence encoding this CDR3. The chain carries TRBV18 and TRBJ1-5; possible D gene TRBD1, 5 bases. The ends were cut back, 2 bases at V and 1 base at J, with 6 bases in the middle. Per germline, CDR1 KGHSH and CDR2 LQKENI. The CDR3 totals 14 residues. CDR3 nucleotides: TGTGCCAGCTCACCAGGGGCGAGCAATCAGCCCCAGCATTTT. This sequence encodes CASSPGASNQPQHF.

This sequence joins TRBV27 and TRBJ2-3; TRBD1 aligns across 9 bases. In germline, CDR1 is MNHEY, CDR2 SMNVEV (reference sequence). V trimming: 5 bases; J trimming: 4 bases; junction bases outside the gene matches: 4. The CDR3 contains 14 residues. The CDR3 DNA follows: TGTGCCAGCAGTGGGACAGGGTTACCAGATACGCAGTATTTT. Translation: CASSGTGLPDTQYF.

This clone was counted once. The chain uses TRBV7-2 and TRBJ2-3; 13 nucleotides line up with TRBD2. V gave up 5 bases and J gave up 2 bases; unmatched junction bases: 10. CDR3 length: 18 amino acids. CDR1 SGHTA and CDR2 FQGNSA come from the germline V gene. CDR3 in amino acids: CASSRERGLAGITDTQYF. The CDR3 DNA reads TGTGCCAGCAGCCGCGAACGGGGACTAGCGGGAATCACAGATACGCAGTATTTT.

The CDR3 reads CASSSGLATEAFF. For the CDR3, the DNA is TGTGCCAGCAGCTCGGGACTTGCCACTGAAGCTTTCTTT. The chain couples TRBV12-3 or TRBV12-4 to TRBJ1-1; D is perhaps TRBD1 (5 bases). This CDR3 has 13 amino acids. V was clipped by 6 bases and J by 4 bases, with 12 bases between them.

This chain joins TRBV2 and TRBJ2-2, with TRBD1 matching 8 bases. CDR3 length: 15 amino acids. The trim removed 7 bases at V and 3 bases at J, leaving 7 bases unmatched. Germline lookup yields CDR1 SNHLY and CDR2 FYNNEI. The CDR3 region has the DNA TGTGCCAGCAAGTCGACAGGGGCAGACACCGGGGAGCTGTTTTTT. Translated: CASKSTGADTGELFF.

The V gene is TRBV7-7, the J gene TRBJ2-2; 7 bases line up with TRBD2. Germline CDR1 SSHAT, CDR2 FNYEAQ (reference sequence). Germline trimming cut 2 bases from V and 2 bases from J; bases unmatched to any gene: 5. The length of the CDR3 is 16 residues. CDR3 sequence reads: CASSLQGGLNTGELFF. CDR3 nucleotide sequence: TGTGCCAGCAGCTTACAGGGAGGGCTTAACACCGGGGAGCTGTTTTTT.

V and J are TRBV18 and TRBJ2-7; D is unresolved. The CDR3 covers 14 residues. V was clipped by 3 bases and J by 3 bases, with 12 bases between them. Germline loops: CDR1 KGHSH, CDR2 LQKENI. CDR3 sequence reads: CASSPSVSNYEQYF. The CDR3 DNA reads as TGTGCCAGCTCACCTTCCGTCAGCAACTACGAGCAGTACTTC.

The chain recombines TRBV29-1 with TRBJ2-7; the D call may be TRBD1 or TRBD2 (6 bases each). The CDR3 contains 12 residues. Trimming stripped 4 bases from V and 4 bases from J, with 11 bases between. Germline V gene sequence: CDR1 SQVTM, CDR2 ANQGSEA. The CDR3 spells CSVGRGRYEQYF. In nucleotides, the CDR3 is TGCAGCGTTGGTAGGGGGAGGTACGAGCAGTACTTC.

The genes are TRBV19 and TRBJ1-1; no clear D. Germline loops: CDR1 LNHDA, CDR2 SQIVND (reference sequence). The CDR3 has 13 residues. The CDR3 sequence is CASRTQMDTEAFF. The CDR3 DNA is TGTGCGTCCCGTACACAGATGGACACTGAAGCTTTCTTT.

The J gene is TRBJ2-1, the V gene TRBV6-5; D is tentatively TRBD1 or TRBD2 (5 bases each). CDR1 and CDR2 from the germline V gene are MNHEY and SVGAGI. The CDR3 has 13 amino acids. V gave up 2 bases and J gave up 13 bases, with 15 bases separating them. In DNA form, the CDR3 reads TGTGCCAGCAGTTACAACCTAGGGACCGAACAGTTCTTC. Its protein product is CASSYNLGTEQFF.

The chain combines TRBV6-1 with TRBJ2-7; D is possibly TRBD1 (5 bases). Per the germline V gene, CDR1 is MNHNS and CDR2 is SASEGT. V was clipped by 3 bases and J by 6 bases, with 12 bases between them. The CDR3 extends over 13 amino acids. The CDR3 coding sequence is TGTGCCAGCAGTGACAGGGCCTTGAGCGAGCAGTACTTC. It encodes CASSDRALSEQYF.

This clone was picked up one time. This chain joins TRBV12-3 or TRBV12-4 and TRBJ2-1; no definite D call. Trimming removed 1 base from V and 6 bases from J, with 7 bases in between. The CDR3 totals 13 residues. CDR3 in DNA: TGTGCCAGCAGTTTAGGACTGTCCAATGAGCAGTTCTTC. Residues: CASSLGLSNEQFF.

This clone was seen a single time. The chain employs TRBV7-2 and TRBJ2-5; D is undetermined. Germline values: CDR1 SGHTA, CDR2 FQGNSA. V lost 5 bases and J lost 5, with 6 bases in between. The CDR3 runs 11 residues. CDR3: CASSIWETQYF. CDR3 nucleotide sequence: TGTGCCAGCAGCATATGGGAGACCCAGTACTTC.

CDR3 DNA sequence: TGTGCCAGCAGCTTAGTGGGGGCTTCAGAGACCCAGTACTTC. This gives the protein CASSLVGASETQYF. V and J are TRBV7-8 and TRBJ2-5; the D gene is possibly TRBD1 (6 bases). The CDR3 extends over 14 amino acids. Germline-derived CDR1 and CDR2 are SGHVS and FQNEAQ. The V and J ends lost 1 base and 4 bases respectively, with 10 bases between them.

The chain carries TRBV5-1 and TRBJ2-2; 9 bases agree with TRBD1. Germline V lookup: CDR1 SGHRS, CDR2 YFSETQ. This CDR3 is 17 amino acids long. V was clipped by 1 base and J by 3 bases; unmatched bases: 7. The CDR3 region is CASSLLGGQGYTGELFF. The CDR3 coding sequence is TGCGCCAGCAGCTTGTTGGGGGGACAGGGATACACCGGGGAGCTGTTTTTT.

This chain uses TRBV5-1 with TRBJ1-1; D remains unclear. CDR1 and CDR2 (germline): SGHRS, YFSETQ. Trimming stripped 0 bases from V and 6 bases from J, with 15 bases between. CDR3 length: 15 amino acids. In DNA form, the CDR3 reads TGCGCCAGCAGCTTGGTCGGAAGGTCCGGGGCTGAAGCTTTCTTT. Its translation is CASSLVGRSGAEAFF.